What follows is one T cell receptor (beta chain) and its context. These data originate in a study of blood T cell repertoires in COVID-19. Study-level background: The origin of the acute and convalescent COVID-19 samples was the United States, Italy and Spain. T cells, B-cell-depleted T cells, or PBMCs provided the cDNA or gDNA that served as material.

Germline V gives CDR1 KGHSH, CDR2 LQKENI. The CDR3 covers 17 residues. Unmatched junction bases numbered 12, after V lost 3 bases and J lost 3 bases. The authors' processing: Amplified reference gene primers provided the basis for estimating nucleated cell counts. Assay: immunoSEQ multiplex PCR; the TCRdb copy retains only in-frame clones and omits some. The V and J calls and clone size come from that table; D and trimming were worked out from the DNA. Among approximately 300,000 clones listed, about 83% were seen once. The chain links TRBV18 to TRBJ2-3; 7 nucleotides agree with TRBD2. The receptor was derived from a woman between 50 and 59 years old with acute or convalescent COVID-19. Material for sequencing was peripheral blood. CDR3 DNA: TGTGCCAGCTCACCCCGCGTAGTTGGGCGGGAGACAGATACGCAGTATTTT. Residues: CASSPRVVGRETDTQYF.